This T cell receptor (beta chain) was documented in a study of vaccination effects on CD4 cells after COVID-19. In the case of this clone: Its target is not known.

The CDR3 totals 14 residues. CDR1 is SGHDT, CDR2 YYEEEE, per germline. V was pared by 1 base and J by 10 bases, with 15 bases between. Findings and caveats of the study: Marked clonal contraction was seen late after vaccination (in both infection- and vaccine-induced clones). There were few convalescent patients in the study and no early post-infection timepoints.

Some clones are missing from TCRdb's copy, which holds only in-frame ones; the method was immunoSEQ multiplex PCR. The sample contains tens of thousands of clones, about 76% of which appear only once. Expansion of antigen-specific CD4+ T cells with viral peptide pools was carried out by the ViraFEST assay before sequencing. Subsequent to a culture period of 10 to 11 days, CD4+ T cells were isolated. Confirmation by PCR established that the person had SARS-CoV-2 infection between March and December 2020. IL-2 medium was substituted for half the medium on days 3 and 7. The rearrangement joins TRBV5-6 to TRBJ2-1; D remains ambiguous. Sequenced here: CD4+ T cells from PBMCs cultured with HCoV-NL63 spike peptides, sampled before COVID-19 vaccination. This receptor was obtained from a human donor who had a prior SARS-CoV-2 infection. DNA of the CDR3: TGTGCCAGCAGCTTGACGCGCCCCGAGTTGGAGCAGTTCTTC. Its protein product is CASSLTRPELEQFF.